This record looks at one T cell receptor beta chain sequence and its context. The sample comes from a study of control samples from healthy donors and cancer patients. Clones were read by immunoSEQ multiplex PCR, and TCRdb kept only the in-frame ones, dropping some. The data show 140,000 or so clones, 75% to 90% seen once. CDR3 length equals 18 residues. CDR1 LGHNA and CDR2 YSLEER come from the germline V gene. V was clipped by 1 base and J by 1 base, with 14 bases between them. The genes are TRBV4-3 and TRBJ2-6; TRBD1 is a possible D gene (7 bases). The source is a man aged 25-45 years in good health. Sequencing used blood. The CDR3 nucleotides are TGCGCCAGCAGCCAAGCCTCGGAGGGGGCATCTGGGGCCAACGTCCTGACTTTC. Protein: CASSQASEGASGANVLTF.